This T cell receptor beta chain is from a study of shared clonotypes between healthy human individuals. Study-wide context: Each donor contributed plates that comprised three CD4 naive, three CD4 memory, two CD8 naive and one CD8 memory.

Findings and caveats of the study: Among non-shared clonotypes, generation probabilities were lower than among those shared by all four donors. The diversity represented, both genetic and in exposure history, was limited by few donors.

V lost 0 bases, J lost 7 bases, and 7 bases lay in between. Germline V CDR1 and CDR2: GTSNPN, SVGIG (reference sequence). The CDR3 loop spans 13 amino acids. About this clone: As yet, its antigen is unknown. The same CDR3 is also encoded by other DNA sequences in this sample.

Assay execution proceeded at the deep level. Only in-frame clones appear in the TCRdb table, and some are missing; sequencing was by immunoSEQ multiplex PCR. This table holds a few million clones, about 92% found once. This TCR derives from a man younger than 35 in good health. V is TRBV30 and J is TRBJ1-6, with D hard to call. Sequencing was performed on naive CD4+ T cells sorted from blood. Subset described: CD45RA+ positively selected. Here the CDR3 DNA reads TGTGCCTGGAGTGTACGAGGCAATTCACCCCTCCACTTT. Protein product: CAWSVRGNSPLHF.